The 11 T cell receptor beta chains presented below share a single source sample, sequenced in a study of blood T cell repertoires in COVID-19. Libraries were prepared by immunoSEQ multiplex PCR; TCRdb keeps only in-frame clonotypes and omits some of them. This sample yields roughly 100,000 clones, of which approximately 84% are seen a single time; around a quarter belongs to the top ten. Source material: peripheral blood. Receptors originate from an elderly man with active or convalescent COVID-19.

This chain joins TRBV4-1 and TRBJ2-5; 9 bases are shared with TRBD2. After removal of 0 bases from V and 2 bases from J, the junction contained 4 bases not matched to a gene. Looked up from germline, CDR1 is MGHRA and CDR2 is YSYEKL. This CDR3 comprises 16 residues. The CDR3 DNA reads TGCGCCAGCAGCCAAGAAAGCGGGGGGCCACAAGAGACCCAGTACTTC. Translating gives CASSQESGGPQETQYF.

The V and J genes are TRBV10-1 and TRBJ1-1; a weak D match, TRBD1 (6 bases). The germline gives CDR1 WNHNN, CDR2 SYGVQD (reference sequence). The CDR3 covers 16 residues. Trimming took off 3 bases at V and 0 bases at J, with 14 bases between the two ends. The CDR3 DNA follows: TGCGCCAGCAGTGACTATATTACAGGGATGAACACTGAAGCTTTCTTT. Its translation is CASSDYITGMNTEAFF.

The table lists this clone with a few counts. The chain joins TRBV2 to TRBJ2-5; 7 bases line up with TRBD2. The CDR3 has 15 amino acids. Germline V gene lookup returns CDR1 SNHLY and CDR2 FYNNEI. V was pared by 4 bases and J by 1 base, with 6 bases of the junction left unmatched. CDR3: CASSVRRGSQETQYF. DNA of the CDR3: TGTGCCAGCAGTGTTCGGCGGGGGTCCCAAGAGACCCAGTACTTC.

V is TRBV4-1 and J is TRBJ2-1; 8 bases are a match to TRBD1. CDR3 length: 17 residues. J lost 0 bases, V lost 0 bases, and 4 bases had no gene match. Looked up from germline, CDR1 is MGHRA and CDR2 is YSYEKL. The CDR3 sequence: CASSQDIGQGSYNEQFF. CDR3 sequence (DNA): TGCGCCAGCAGCCAAGATATTGGACAGGGCTCCTACAATGAGCAGTTCTTC.

This clone was observed a single time. V usage is TRBV6-2 or TRBV6-3 and J usage is TRBJ1-1, with D unresolved. Trimming stripped 0 bases from V and 3 bases from J, with 8 bases between. From germline, CDR1 is MNHEY and CDR2 SVGEGT. The CDR3 contains 14 residues. The CDR3 region has the DNA TGTGCCAGCAGTTACTCAGAGGGTGACACTGAAGCTTTCTTT. Amino acid sequence: CASSYSEGDTEAFF.

The chain joins TRBV9 to TRBJ2-3; 7 nucleotides align to TRBD1. CDR3 length equals 17 residues. In germline, CDR1 is SGDLS, CDR2 YYNGEE. The ends lost 0 bases at V and 1 base at J; junction bases unmatched: 8. The CDR3 reads CASSVVPTGRGTDTQYF. CDR3 in DNA: TGTGCCAGCAGCGTAGTCCCGACAGGGCGAGGCACAGATACGCAGTATTTT.

With regard to this clone: The sample holds other DNA sequences that translate to the same CDR3. The chain carries TRBV12-3 or TRBV12-4 and TRBJ1-2; D is unclear. The CDR3 is made up of 11 amino acids. Trimming left V 3 bases short and J 6 bases short, with 5 bases between. This chain's CDR3 is CASSFRDGYTF. CDR3 nucleotides: TGTGCCAGCAGTTTTCGTGATGGCTACACCTTC.

The V gene is TRBV3-1 (or the pseudogene TRBV3-2), the J gene TRBJ2-7; possible D gene TRBD2, 6 bases. Per the germline V gene, CDR1 is LGHDT and CDR2 is YNNKEL (reference sequence). The CDR3 extends over 15 amino acids. With 3 bases removed from V and 0 bases from J, the gap between germline ends came to 12 bases. CDR3 sequence: CASSQGLENSYEQYF. DNA for the CDR3: TGTGCCAGCAGCCAGGGACTGGAGAACTCCTACGAGCAGTACTTC.

CDR3 amino acids: CSARRTDTQYF. CDR3 bases: TGCAGTGCAAGACGTACAGATACGCAGTATTTT. This rearrangement joins TRBV20-1 to TRBJ2-3; D call uncertain. The CDR3 runs 11 residues. The germline CDR1 and CDR2 sequences are DFQATT and SNEGSKA (reference sequence). V shed 6 bases and J shed 3 bases, with 7 bases lying between them.

The chain combines TRBV19 with TRBJ2-2; TRBD2 might be the D (5 bases). The germline V gene has CDR1 LNHDA and CDR2 SQIVND (reference sequence). CDR3 length: 15 amino acids. The V and J ends lost 4 bases and 5 bases respectively, with 14 bases between them. The CDR3 bases are TGTGCCAGTAGTAGAGCGGCAGCCCCGACCGGGGAGCTGTTTTTT. This encodes CASSRAAAPTGELFF.

The chain is built from TRBV2 and TRBJ2-7, with a possible D match to TRBD2 (6 bases). This CDR3 has 13 residues. Germline CDR1 reads SNHLY; CDR2 reads FYNNEI. The V end was cut by 4 bases, the J end by 11 bases, with 18 bases between. CDR3 amino acids: CASSGEDSFGEYF. The CDR3 DNA is TGTGCCAGCAGTGGGGAGGACTCCTTCGGGGAGTACTTC.